A single sample is the source of the 16 T cell receptor beta chains below, sequenced in a study of T-cell memory formation after mild COVID-19. From the 5' RACE reads, TCRdb called clonotypes with MiXCR, one entry per CDR3 protein. Seen here are roughly 380,000 distinct CDR3 sequences, under 30% observed once, and the top ten hold 13%. Material for sequencing was PBMCs or a T cell subset sorted from them (not recorded which). These receptors were taken from an adult woman who had mild COVID-19 (a few samples of this study predate the infection). Cell type and time point are not known.

The chain has TRBV4-2 and TRBJ1-5, with 7 bases aligning to TRBD1. Germline V gives CDR1 LGHNA, CDR2 YNFKEQ. After removal of 3 bases from V and 7 bases from J, the junction contained 9 bases not matched to a gene. This CDR3 region has 15 residues. The DNA of the CDR3 is TGTGCCAGCAGCCAGACAGGGAGTGTTAGCCAGCCCCAGCATTTT. The encoded protein is CASSQTGSVSQPQHF.

This chain joins TRBV7-2 and TRBJ2-7, with a tentative D call TRBD2 (6 bases). Trimming cost V 5 bases and J 2 bases, with 16 bases left between them. The CDR3 consists of 15 residues. Germline V gives CDR1 SGHTA, CDR2 FQGNSA. This chain's CDR3 is CASSPSAAGPYEQYF. DNA for the CDR3: TGTGCCAGCAGCCCTAGCGCGGCGGGACCCTACGAGCAGTACTTC.

V is TRBV29-1 and J is TRBJ2-7; 12 nucleotides match TRBD2. Germline V lookup: CDR1 SQVTM, CDR2 ANQGSEA. The CDR3 has 14 residues. V shed 5 bases and J 1 base; nucleotides not matched to a gene: 3. The DNA of the CDR3 is TGCAGCGTTTGGGGGACTAGCGGGTCCTACGAGCAGTACTTC. This codes for CSVWGTSGSYEQYF.

There are many counts of this clonotype. V usage is TRBV7-3 and J usage is TRBJ2-1; 7 positions agree with TRBD1. Germline V CDR1 and CDR2: SGHTA, FQGTGA. The CDR3 length is 15 residues. V lost 5 bases and J lost 0; bases outside the gene matches: 4. CDR3 sequence (DNA): TGTGCCAGCAGCGAGGGACAGAGCTCCTACAATGAGCAGTTCTTC. The encoded protein is CASSEGQSSYNEQFF. Supplemented by reference TRBV7-3 and TRBJ2-1, the full variable domain reads GAGVSQTPSNKVTEKGKYVELRCDPISGHTALYWYRQSLGQGPEFLIYFQGTGAADDSGLPNDRFFAVRPEGSVSTLKIQRTERGDSAVYLCASSEGQSSYNEQFFGPGTRLTVL.

A few counts support this clonotype. The rearrangement links TRBV29-1 to TRBJ2-2; a possible D gene is TRBD1 (6 bases). CDR1 SQVTM and CDR2 ANQGSEA come from the germline V gene. The CDR3 loop spans 15 amino acids. Trimming cost V 6 bases and J 5 bases, with 19 bases left between them. CDR3 loop: CSVAWTDRGTGELFF. The CDR3 bases are TGCAGCGTCGCTTGGACAGACCGTGGGACCGGGGAGCTGTTTTTT.

V gene TRBV7-9 combines with J gene TRBJ2-3, with 9 bases lining up with TRBD1. V shed 3 bases and J 4 bases; nucleotides not matched to a gene: 11. The germline V gene has CDR1 SEHNR and CDR2 FQNEAQ (reference sequence). The CDR3 has 17 amino acids. The CDR3 bases are TGTGCCAGCAGCTTGGGGGCCGGGACAGGGTGGGCAGATACGCAGTATTTT. This codes for CASSLGAGTGWADTQYF.

The chain combines TRBV7-6 with TRBJ1-2, with D maybe TRBD1 (5 bases). Germline V gives CDR1 SGHVS, CDR2 FNYEAQ. Trimming took off 5 bases at V and 4 bases at J, with 11 bases between the two ends. The length of the CDR3 is 13 residues. Here the CDR3 reads CASSTRGGYGYTF. For the CDR3, the DNA is TGTGCCAGCAGCACCCGTGGGGGCTATGGCTACACCTTC.

This clonotype was seen a few times. The V gene is TRBV7-2, the J gene TRBJ2-7; D may match TRBD1 or TRBD2 (5 bases each). The CDR3 is made up of 14 amino acids. Trimming shortened V by 4 bases and J by 6 bases, and 16 bases separated the two germline ends. Germline V CDR1 and CDR2: SGHTA, FQGNSA. Here the CDR3 reads CASSSSYAGTEQYF. The CDR3 coding sequence is TGTGCCAGCAGCTCCTCCTACGCCGGGACCGAGCAGTACTTC. Complete variable domain (other parts from reference TRBV7-2 and TRBJ2-7): GAGVSQSPSNKVTEKGKDVELRCDPISGHTALYWYRQSLGQGLEFLIYFQGNSAPDKSGLPSDRFSAERTGGSVSTLTIQRTQQEDSAVYLCASSSSYAGTEQYFGPGTRLTVT.

CDR3 DNA sequence: TGCGCCAGCAGCTCCAGGGAAGGTAACACCGGGGAGCTGTTTTTT. This sequence encodes CASSSREGNTGELFF. V usage is TRBV4-1 and J usage is TRBJ2-2; a possible D gene is TRBD1 (5 bases). Germline V gives CDR1 MGHRA, CDR2 YSYEKL. There are 15 residues in the CDR3. V dropped 5 bases and J dropped 2 bases, with 12 bases sitting between them.

A few counts support this clonotype. The chain employs TRBV11-2 and TRBJ2-2; TRBD1 or TRBD2 may be the D gene (5 bases each). V was cut by 5 bases and J by 5 bases, with 18 bases left in between. Germline V CDR1 and CDR2: SGHAT, FQNNGV. This CDR3 comprises 16 residues. CDR3 sequence: CASSPSSGRRTGELFF. The CDR3 DNA sequence: TGTGCCAGCAGCCCTTCCTCAGGGCGGAGGACCGGGGAGCTGTTTTTT.

The table lists this clonotype with a few counts. This chain connects TRBV20-1 to TRBJ2-1, with D unresolved. The CDR3 spans 10 residues. Between the trimmed V and J ends, which lost 3 bases and 9 bases, there was a span of 6 bases. Germline CDR1 is DFQATT and CDR2 is SNEGSKA (reference sequence). CDR3 amino acids: CSARFGEQFF. CDR3 sequence (DNA): TGCAGTGCTAGGTTTGGTGAGCAGTTCTTC.

This clonotype was picked up a small number of times. The chain combines TRBV4-1 with TRBJ1-1; a possible D gene is TRBD1 (5 bases). This CDR3 has 16 amino acids. Germline V gene lookup returns CDR1 MGHRA and CDR2 YSYEKL. V was shortened by 3 bases and J by 8 bases, with 22 bases between the two germline ends. CDR3 in amino acids: CASSHPRRGIGGEAFF. The CDR3, as DNA: TGCGCCAGCAGCCATCCGCGGAGGGGTATCGGAGGGGAAGCTTTCTTT.

In its sample, this clonotype was seen a few times. The genes are TRBV10-3 and TRBJ2-3; the match to TRBD1 covers 9 bases. Germline V lookup: CDR1 ENHRY, CDR2 SYGVKD. J gave up 6 bases and V 6 bases, and 13 bases lay outside the gene matches. This CDR3 contains 16 residues. The CDR3 here is CAIRTDRGIYRDTQYF. For the CDR3, the DNA is TGTGCCATCAGGACTGACAGGGGGATTTACAGGGATACGCAGTATTTT.

This clonotype turned up a few times. This rearrangement joins TRBV6-5 to TRBJ2-7; 7 bases fit TRBD1. The V and J ends lost 2 bases and 4 bases, in that order; junction bases with no gene match: 5. CDR1 and CDR2 from the germline V gene are MNHEY and SVGAGI. The CDR3 is 14 residues long. CDR3 bases: TGTGCCAGCAGTTACGAACAGGGGACGTACGAGCAGTACTTC. The encoded protein is CASSYEQGTYEQYF.

V usage is TRBV14 and J usage is TRBJ1-4, with D uncertain. The germline gives CDR1 SGHDN, CDR2 FVKESK. The V end lost 3 bases, the J end lost 5 bases, and 4 bases lay between the germline ends. The CDR3 is made up of 12 amino acids. The CDR3, as DNA: TGTGCCAGCAGCCATCAGAATGAAAAACTGTTTTTT. Translating gives CASSHQNEKLFF.

This chain uses TRBV29-1 with TRBJ2-7; D is possibly TRBD2 (6 bases). Germline lookup yields CDR1 SQVTM and CDR2 ANQGSEA. V was shortened by 4 bases and J by 2 bases, with 12 bases between the two germline ends. This CDR3 is 13 amino acids long. CDR3 protein: CSVVWRGAYEQYF. Written as DNA, the CDR3 is TGCAGCGTTGTTTGGCGGGGCGCCTACGAGCAGTACTTC.